This TCR beta chain was identified in a study of tumor-infiltrating lymphocytes in primary liver carcinoma. Across the study: Those sampled were patients whose primary liver carcinoma was treated by surgical resection. Samples gave roughly 3.65 to 8 million productive TCRbeta reads, similar across tissue types.

Trimming shortened V by 4 bases and J by 1 base, and 9 bases separated the two germline ends. The CDR3 is 15 residues long. Germline assignment: CDR1 SGHNT and CDR2 YYREEE (reference sequence). In regard to this clonotype: This likely comes from a read error, as the CDR3 has no conserved phenylalanine or tryptophan at its end.

Unsorted whole blood supplied the blood RNA, and germline DNA was isolated too. With roughly 540 ng total RNA as template and a constant-region primer, TCR beta cDNA was made. Library construction for TCR beta comprised three nested multiplex PCR rounds performed with slightly modified ARM-PCR. The first two PCR rounds used TRBV1-TRBV30 forward primers with a C-beta reverse primer, nine to ten cycles each. Each CDR3 protein gets one entry after TCRdb re-called the multiplex PCR reads with MiXCR. The profile shows about 310,000 distinct CDR3 sequences, about 60% of them singletons. The chain carries TRBV5-4 and TRBJ2-6; no clear D gene. Sequenced: peripheral blood. The TCR originated in a man aged 35-49 years with primary liver carcinoma and hepatitis B virus infection. The CDR3 DNA sequence: TGTGCCAGCAGCCCGGAGAGATCTGGGGCCAACGTCCTGACTTCC. This encodes CASSPERSGANVLTS.